The 29 T cell receptor beta chains listed next were all sequenced from one sample in a study of metastatic and nonmetastatic thyroid tumors. Using MiXCR, TCRdb reanalyzed the PCR reads. The data show 40,000 or so clones, around 43% seen once. Not a single patient had been given any form of treatment at any point before undergoing thyroid surgery. The sequenced material came from tumor tissue. Every receptor here comes from a male donor with papillary thyroid cancer or a benign thyroid nodule (not recorded which). Some clones in this sample may be carry-over from other donors' samples.

The V call is TRBV5-1, the J call TRBJ1-1; a weak D match, TRBD1 (5 bases). CDR1 is SGHRS and CDR2 is YFSETQ in the germline V gene. With 0 bases removed from V and 4 bases from J, the gap between germline ends came to 10 bases. The CDR3 is 14 residues long. The CDR3 DNA follows: TGCGCCAGCAGCTTGGCCGGCAGGGCCACTGAAGCTTTCTTT. This encodes CASSLAGRATEAFF.

This clone turned up a few times. Here the CDR3 reads CAWRRLNNSPLHF. CDR3 coding DNA: TGTGCCTGGAGAAGACTTAACAATTCACCCCTCCACTTT. The chain joins TRBV30 to TRBJ1-6; D not resolved. V was cut by 3 bases and J by 7 bases, with 10 bases left in between. This CDR3 is built from 13 residues. Germline V lookup: CDR1 GTSNPN, CDR2 SVGIG (reference sequence).

CDR3 loop: CASSPEAGQAYEQYF. The DNA for the CDR3 is TGTGCCAGCTCACCAGAGGCGGGTCAAGCCTACGAGCAGTACTTC. The chain is built from TRBV18 and TRBJ2-7; TRBD2 might be the D (5 bases). Trimming took 2 bases from V and 2 from J, leaving 13 bases between them. The CDR3 sequence is 15 residues long. Looked up from germline, CDR1 is KGHSH and CDR2 is LQKENI.

This clone is categorized as medium-sized. The chain combines TRBV6-1 with TRBJ1-4; D ambiguous. V was pared by 8 bases and J by 0 bases, with 19 bases between. CDR1 is MNHNS and CDR2 is SASEGT in the germline V gene. This CDR3 region has 17 residues. The CDR3 DNA reads as TGTGCCAGCCGCCCGACCCCCGGGGTTGCAACTAATGAAAAACTGTTTTTT. Amino acids: CASRPTPGVATNEKLFF.

This clone has a handful of counts. The chain recombines TRBV19 with TRBJ2-7; D is tentatively TRBD1 or TRBD2 (5 bases each). The CDR3 covers 13 residues. V was trimmed by 10 bases and J by 2 bases, leaving 15 bases between them. Germline CDR1 and CDR2: LNHDA and SQIVND (reference sequence). This CDR3 reads CATDPGTPYEQYF. For the CDR3, the DNA is TGTGCCACCGATCCCGGGACCCCCTACGAGCAGTACTTC.

Relative to its sample, this clone is medium-sized. The genes are TRBV29-1 and TRBJ2-7, with D possibly being TRBD1 or TRBD2 (5 bases each). There are 13 residues in the CDR3. In germline, CDR1 is SQVTM, CDR2 ANQGSEA. V gave up 7 bases and J gave up 2 bases, with 15 bases separating them. CDR3 region: CSARDHVTYEQYF. The DNA of the CDR3 is TGCAGCGCCCGGGACCACGTTACCTACGAGCAGTACTTC.

The sample holds a few counts of this clone. This chain links TRBV19 with TRBJ1-2; perhaps TRBD1 as D (5 bases). Trimming stripped 5 bases from V and 4 bases from J, with 11 bases between. CDR3 length equals 13 residues. From germline, CDR1 is LNHDA and CDR2 SQIVND (reference sequence). Here the CDR3 DNA reads TGTGCCAGTAGTGTCGGACACGGCTATGGCTACACCTTC. It encodes CASSVGHGYGYTF.

Regarding this clone: The junction differs from germline at one of its ends, possibly a read error. V is TRBV20-1 and J is TRBJ2-3, with 7 bases identical to TRBD2. The germline CDR1 and CDR2 sequences are DFQATT and SNEGSKA (reference sequence). The CDR3 extends over 14 amino acids. CDR3 nucleotides: TGCAGTGCTAGTCGGGAGGCGAGCACAGATACGCAGTATTTC. Protein: CSASREASTDTQYF.

The chain uses TRBV9 and TRBJ2-7; D not certain. Germline CDR1 reads SGDLS; CDR2 reads YYNGEE. CDR3 length equals 14 residues. V was clipped by 3 bases and J by 4 bases, with 14 bases between them. CDR3 DNA sequence: TGTGCCAGCAGCGAAAGTCGGTACTCATACGAGCAGTACTTC. Translation: CASSESRYSYEQYF.

This clone appeared a single time. The rearrangement links TRBV11-3 to TRBJ2-7; D may be TRBD2 (6 bases). V was pared by 5 bases and J by 7 bases, with 15 bases between. Per germline, CDR1 SGHNT and CDR2 YENEEA. The CDR3 is 13 residues long. CDR3 sequence reads: CASSDYGGMEQYF. The CDR3 coding sequence is TGTGCCAGCAGCGATTATGGCGGGATGGAGCAGTACTTC.

This clone was found a few times. This rearrangement joins TRBV10-1 to TRBJ2-2; 9 positions agree with TRBD1. The CDR3 is 16 amino acids. Per the germline V gene, CDR1 is WNHNN and CDR2 is SYGVQD (reference sequence). Trimming cost V 6 bases and J 1 base; bases outside gene matches: 6. In nucleotides, the CDR3 is TGCGCCAGCAGCAACAGGGGGCTAAAGAACACCGGGGAGCTGTTTTTT. It translates to CASSNRGLKNTGELFF.

This clone turned up a few times. This chain links TRBV2 with TRBJ2-7; possibly TRBD1 for D (6 bases). Germline V gene lookup returns CDR1 SNHLY and CDR2 FYNNEI. Trimming pared 7 bases from V and 0 bases from J, leaving 10 bases between. The CDR3 is made up of 13 amino acids. CDR3 nucleotides: TGTGCCAGCATGGTACAGGGCTCCTACGAGCAGTACTTC. Encoded protein: CASMVQGSYEQYF.

The chain links TRBV27 to TRBJ1-3; D is ambiguous. CDR3 length equals 12 residues. Trimming took off 5 bases at V and 3 bases at J, with 5 bases between the two ends. Per the germline V gene, CDR1 is MNHEY and CDR2 is SMNVEV (reference sequence). The DNA of the CDR3 is TGTGCCAGCAGTCCGGTTGGAAACACCATATATTTT. Translated, it gives CASSPVGNTIYF.

This chain links TRBV5-4 with TRBJ2-7; D is possibly TRBD1 (6 bases). The V gene's germline CDR1 is SGHNT and CDR2 YYREEE (reference sequence). The CDR3 is 15 residues long. V shed 1 base and J shed 0 bases, with 11 bases lying between them. CDR3 region: CASSLSRGFSYEQYF. In DNA, the CDR3 is TGTGCCAGCAGCTTGTCCAGGGGCTTCTCCTACGAGCAGTACTTC.

The chain joins TRBV5-5 to TRBJ2-7, with D perhaps matching TRBD1 (5 bases). The CDR3 covers 14 residues. CDR1 is SGHKS and CDR2 is YYEKEE in the germline V gene (reference sequence). V was trimmed by 0 bases and J by 2 bases, leaving 9 bases between them. DNA of the CDR3: TGTGCCAGCAGCTTGGGTGACAGTGCCTACGAGCAGTACTTC. Translation: CASSLGDSAYEQYF.

This clone was seen a few times. The chain employs TRBV28 and TRBJ1-1, with D unresolved. Germline CDR1 is MDHEN and CDR2 is SYDVKM. The V gene lost 5 bases and the J gene lost 5 bases, with 12 bases spanning the gap. There are 13 residues in the CDR3. The CDR3 region is CASSRLEVTEAFF. The CDR3 DNA reads as TGTGCCAGCAGTCGGTTGGAGGTAACTGAAGCTTTCTTT.

This chain connects TRBV5-6 to TRBJ2-1; no definite D call. Between the trimmed V and J ends, which lost 5 bases and 4 bases, there was a span of 10 bases. The length of the CDR3 is 13 residues. The germline V gene has CDR1 SGHDT and CDR2 YYEEEE. CDR3 residues: CASSYLKYNEQFF. The CDR3 DNA reads TGTGCCAGCAGTTACCTAAAATACAATGAGCAGTTCTTC.

The V gene is TRBV6-2 or TRBV6-3, the J gene TRBJ1-6, with 7 bases identical to TRBD1. This CDR3 region has 18 residues. Germline V gene lookup returns CDR1 MNHEY and CDR2 SVGEGT. The V and J ends lost 0 bases and 1 base, in that order; junction bases with no gene match: 6. This CDR3 reads CASSYSVPGGSYNSPLHF. CDR3 nucleotide sequence: TGTGCCAGCAGTTACTCGGTCCCAGGGGGATCCTATAATTCACCCCTCCACTTT.

The rearrangement links TRBV18 to TRBJ2-7; 13 nucleotides match TRBD2. The CDR3 spans 15 residues. The V and J ends lost 2 bases and 4 bases, in that order; junction bases with no gene match: 2. Per the germline V gene, CDR1 is KGHSH and CDR2 is LQKENI. The CDR3 spells CASSPGLAGVYEQYF. The CDR3 nucleotides are TGTGCCAGCTCACCAGGACTAGCGGGAGTATACGAGCAGTACTTC.

The genes are TRBV7-2 and TRBJ1-1; TRBD1 matches at 7 bases. V lost 6 bases, J lost 1 base, and 8 bases stayed unmatched. Germline loops: CDR1 SGHTA, CDR2 FQGNSA. The CDR3 is 15 amino acids. CDR3 protein: CASSEQGWGNTEAFF. In DNA form, the CDR3 reads TGTGCCAGCAGTGAACAGGGGTGGGGGAACACTGAAGCTTTCTTT.

J is TRBJ1-4 and V is TRBV7-9; weak D call: TRBD1 (5 bases). Between the trimmed V and J ends, which lost 5 bases and 4 bases, there was a span of 20 bases. The germline V gene encodes CDR1 SEHNR and CDR2 FQNEAQ (reference sequence). The CDR3 is made up of 17 amino acids. CDR3 in DNA: TGTGCCAGCAGCGTACGCGCTTCCGGGGGTTTTAATGAAAAACTGTTTTTT. Translating gives CASSVRASGGFNEKLFF.

The V gene is TRBV20-1, the J gene TRBJ2-5; D possibly uses TRBD1 or TRBD2 (5 bases each). V dropped 3 bases and J dropped 1 base, with 15 bases sitting between them. The CDR3 length is 15 residues. CDR1 DFQATT and CDR2 SNEGSKA come from the germline V gene (reference sequence). In nucleotides, the CDR3 is TGCAGTGCTAGGGAGGCAGGGCTCCCCCAAGAGACCCAGTACTTC. Amino acid sequence: CSAREAGLPQETQYF.

This clone was observed a handful of times. The chain employs TRBV20-1 and TRBJ1-5; 10 bases map to TRBD1. CDR1 and CDR2 from the germline V gene are DFQATT and SNEGSKA (reference sequence). V lost 6 bases to trimming and J lost 2 bases; unmatched junction nucleotides: 7. The CDR3 consists of 15 residues. In DNA form, the CDR3 reads TGCAGTGCATACACCGGGACAGGGGGCAATCAGCCCCAGCATTTT. Translated: CSAYTGTGGNQPQHF.

This sequence joins TRBV20-1 and TRBJ2-7, with a possible D match to TRBD1 (6 bases). The germline V and J ends were trimmed by 4 bases and 7 bases, with 17 bases remaining between them. The CDR3 loop spans 13 amino acids. CDR1 and CDR2 (germline): DFQATT, SNEGSKA (reference sequence). CDR3 amino acids: CSATDSSWGEQYF. In DNA, the CDR3 is TGCAGTGCTACGGACAGTTCTTGGGGGGAGCAGTACTTC.

The chain links TRBV20-1 to TRBJ2-3; 9 positions match TRBD1. Germline trimming cut 8 bases from V and 8 bases from J; bases unmatched to any gene: 8. Germline V lookup: CDR1 DFQATT, CDR2 SNEGSKA (reference sequence). CDR3 length: 12 amino acids. CDR3 loop: CSIRQGEVTQYF. The CDR3 nucleotides are TGCAGTATACGACAGGGGGAAGTTACGCAGTATTTT.

The genes are TRBV20-1 and TRBJ1-2; 9 bases are shared with TRBD1. V lost 0 bases to trimming and J lost 2 bases; unmatched junction nucleotides: 7. This CDR3 has 16 residues. Germline V gene sequence: CDR1 DFQATT, CDR2 SNEGSKA (reference sequence). The CDR3 DNA reads as TGCAGTGCTAGAGATCGATCGGACAGGGGAAACTATGGCTACACCTTC. Its protein product is CSARDRSDRGNYGYTF.

The sample holds many counts of this clone. The gene calls are TRBV6-1 and TRBJ1-2; 7 positions agree with TRBD1. The CDR3 covers 15 residues. CDR1 and CDR2 (germline): MNHNS, SASEGT. Trimming took 5 bases from V and 4 from J; bases not matched to a gene: 10. The DNA of the CDR3 is TGTGCCAGCAGTCCGGCGACAGGGACAATCTATGGCTACACCTTC. Its translation is CASSPATGTIYGYTF.

This clone was counted a few times. The chain carries TRBV19 and TRBJ1-2; D is uncertain. The germline V gene has CDR1 LNHDA and CDR2 SQIVND (reference sequence). V was cut by 0 bases and J by 4 bases, with 6 bases left in between. The CDR3 has 13 amino acids. CDR3 loop: CASSIDFRYGYTF. CDR3 in DNA: TGTGCCAGTAGTATAGATTTCCGCTATGGCTACACCTTC.

This clone occurred once. The chain combines TRBV9 with TRBJ1-4; possible D gene TRBD1, 5 bases. The CDR3 loop spans 15 amino acids. Trimming left V 1 base short and J 0 bases short, with 7 bases between. The germline CDR1 and CDR2 sequences are SGDLS and YYNGEE. The DNA of the CDR3 is TGTGCCAGCAGCGTATCGGGGGCAACTAATGAAAAACTGTTTTTT. Residues: CASSVSGATNEKLFF.